These T cell receptor beta chains were read from a single sample in a study of a mutant IDH1 vaccine in newly diagnosed glioma. Libraries were prepared by immunoSEQ multiplex PCR; TCRdb keeps only in-frame clonotypes and omits some of them. The sample holds 25,000 to 35,000 clones, about nine tenths seen once. These TCRs are of unknown antigen specificity. This sample comprised peripheral blood mononuclear cells (PBMCs), obtained from a glioma patient whose treatment included an IDH1 peptide vaccine. These TCRs come from a woman between 40 and 50 years old with glioma. Some clones in this sample may be carry-over from other donors' samples. CDR3s include the opening cysteine and the closing phenylalanine or tryptophan.

J gene: TRBJ2-7; CDR3 length: 13; V gene: TRBV5-1; CDR3 protein: CASSVSGEGEQYF
J gene: TRBJ2-1; CDR3 length: 12; V gene: TRBV7-2; CDR3 protein: CASSPGRNEQFF
J gene: TRBJ2-2; CDR3 length: 16; V gene: TRBV5-5; CDR3 protein: CASSLGGRYLTGELFF
J gene: TRBJ2-5; CDR3 length: 17; V gene: TRBV10-3; CDR3 protein: CAISESRPGQGKETQYF
J gene: TRBJ2-1; CDR3 length: 17; V gene: TRBV28; CDR3 protein: CASSLYGGGTRSNEQFF
J gene: TRBJ2-3; CDR3 length: 16; V gene: TRBV5-4; CDR3 protein: CASSPSTKGSTDTQYF
J gene: TRBJ2-1; CDR3 length: 13; V gene: TRBV9; CDR3 protein: CASSRREGTEQFF
J gene: TRBJ2-1; CDR3 length: 17; V gene: TRBV15; CDR3 protein: CATSRDGPGQGGNEQFF
J gene: TRBJ2-2; CDR3 length: 15; V gene: TRBV18; CDR3 protein: CASSPQGQITGELFF
J gene: TRBJ1-2; CDR3 length: 15; V gene: TRBV7-2; CDR3 protein: CASSLPPGQNYGYTF
J gene: TRBJ1-2; CDR3 length: 10; V gene: TRBV9; CDR3 protein: CASSGREPLF
J gene: TRBJ2-3; CDR3 length: 14; V gene: TRBV4-1; CDR3 protein: CASSQGLRTDTQYF
J gene: TRBJ2-2; CDR3 length: 15; V gene: TRBV2; CDR3 protein: CASSEGTGAGGELFF
J gene: TRBJ2-7; CDR3 length: 15; V gene: TRBV13; CDR3 protein: CASSLGGREEYEQYF
J gene: TRBJ1-5; CDR3 length: 13; V gene: TRBV7-3; CDR3 protein: CASSLTQDQPQHF
J gene: TRBJ2-3; CDR3 length: 14; V gene: TRBV5-5; CDR3 protein: CASSSATGVDTQYF
J gene: TRBJ2-3; CDR3 length: 13; V gene: TRBV7-3; CDR3 protein: CASSLGPFDTQYF
J gene: TRBJ2-2; CDR3 length: 14; V gene: TRBV15; CDR3 protein: CATSEQGAPGELFF
J gene: TRBJ1-2; CDR3 length: 15; V gene: TRBV10-3; CDR3 protein: CAISEQIGTGNGYTF
J gene: TRBJ2-1; CDR3 length: 17; V gene: TRBV25-1; CDR3 protein: CASSPQPGTSGSSEQFF
J gene: TRBJ1-4; CDR3 length: 16; V gene: TRBV9; CDR3 protein: CASSEGGRATNEKLFF
J gene: TRBJ2-3; CDR3 length: 14; V gene: TRBV29-1; CDR3 protein: CSVEDGWLTDTQYF
J gene: TRBJ2-7; CDR3 length: 12; V gene: TRBV10-3; CDR3 protein: CATRFSDYEQYF
J gene: TRBJ2-6; CDR3 length: 14; V gene: TRBV4-1; CDR3 protein: CASMWGPGANVLTF
J gene: TRBJ1-2; CDR3 length: 18; V gene: TRBV28; CDR3 protein: CASSLGGTGGVTDYGYTF
J gene: TRBJ2-1; CDR3 length: 15; V gene: TRBV19; CDR3 protein: CASSSSGRGYNEQFF
J gene: TRBJ2-7; CDR3 length: 15; V gene: TRBV11-2; CDR3 protein: CASSRGAGSVYEQYF